One and the same sample provided the 18 T cell receptor beta chains below, sequenced in a study of blood T cell repertoires in COVID-19 (dated by TCRdb to between 2020 and 2021). Libraries were constructed by the immunoSEQ multiplex PCR assay. As stored in TCRdb, this immuneACCESS dataset retains in-frame rearrangements with V and J assigned. A fraction of the clones does not appear; measured against another copy, unresolved V genes explain less than half of the discrepancy, and the remainder lacks a known reason. Present in this sample are fewer than 200,000 clones, 70% to 80% of which were seen just once. Together, the top ten hold approximately 8% of the sample. Sample: peripheral blood. These receptors were obtained from a man aged 55 to 70 with acute or convalescent COVID-19.

This chain links TRBV27 with TRBJ2-1; 11 bases are shared with TRBD1. Germline CDR1 MNHEY, CDR2 SMNVEV (reference sequence). The length of the CDR3 is 16 residues. Trimming cost V 5 bases and J 5 bases; bases outside gene matches: 8. The CDR3 sequence is CASSNLPGQGDNEQFF. Written as DNA, the CDR3 is TGTGCCAGCAGTAACCTCCCGGGACAGGGGGACAATGAGCAGTTCTTC.

Only a few counts were recorded for this clone. CDR3: CASSLAGTGTEKLFF. In nucleotides, the CDR3 is TGTGCCAGTAGCCTTGCCGGGACAGGGACCGAAAAACTGTTTTTT. The chain has TRBV19 and TRBJ1-4, with TRBD1 matching 9 bases. The V gene end was trimmed by 6 bases and the J gene end by 8 bases; junction bases not matched to a gene: 10. Germline V gene sequence: CDR1 LNHDA, CDR2 SQIVND (reference sequence). The CDR3 extends over 15 amino acids.

This clone was counted once. The chain employs TRBV11-3 and TRBJ2-1; possibly TRBD1 for D (6 bases). The CDR3 extends over 13 amino acids. The V end was cut by 0 bases, the J end by 9 bases, with 9 bases between. Looked up from germline, CDR1 is SGHNT and CDR2 is YENEEA. The DNA for the CDR3 is TGTGCCAGCAGCTTAGATCCCAGGGGTGAGCAGTTCTTC. Translating gives CASSLDPRGEQFF. The entire variable domain, with the rest obtained from reference TRBV11-3 and TRBJ2-1, is as follows: EAGVVQSPRYKIIEKKQPVAFWCNPISGHNTLYWYLQNLGQGPELLIRYENEEAVDDSQLPKDRFSAERLKGVDSTLKIQPAELGDSAVYLCASSLDPRGEQFFGPGTRLTVL.

With respect to this clone: The sample has other DNA sequences that encode this CDR3 too. The V gene is TRBV9, the J gene TRBJ1-2; D is unresolved. The length of the CDR3 is 11 residues. V was cut by 3 bases and J by 4 bases, with 4 bases left in between. The germline V gene encodes CDR1 SGDLS and CDR2 YYNGEE. CDR3 protein: CASSALYGYTF. The CDR3 bases are TGTGCCAGCAGCGCCCTCTATGGCTACACCTTC.

The rearrangement joins TRBV14 to TRBJ2-4; D possibly corresponds to TRBD1 (5 bases). The germline gives CDR1 SGHDN, CDR2 FVKESK. V lost 1 base and J 3 bases, leaving 16 bases between the germline ends. The CDR3 is 17 residues long. The CDR3: CASSQGGLTENKNIQYF. In DNA form, the CDR3 reads TGTGCCAGCAGCCAAGGGGGATTGACAGAAAACAAAAACATTCAGTACTTC.

This sequence joins TRBV7-3 and TRBJ2-1; D is perhaps TRBD1 (5 bases). The CDR3 length is 13 residues. Trimming removed 5 bases from V and 5 bases from J, with 10 bases in between. Looked up from germline, CDR1 is SGHTA and CDR2 is FQGTGA. The CDR3 loop reads CASSPDRDNEQFF. The CDR3 DNA sequence: TGTGCCAGCAGCCCAGACAGAGACAATGAGCAGTTCTTC.

J is TRBJ1-1 and V is TRBV10-3; 8 bases line up with TRBD1. Trimming took 1 base from V and 1 from J; bases not matched to a gene: 2. CDR1 and CDR2 (germline): ENHRY, SYGVKD. CDR3 size: 15 residues. CDR3: CAISEWDRRNTEAFF. DNA of the CDR3: TGTGCCATCAGTGAGTGGGACAGGCGGAACACTGAAGCTTTCTTT.

The genes are TRBV29-1 and TRBJ1-2; the D gene is possibly TRBD1 (6 bases). CDR1 and CDR2 from the germline V gene are SQVTM and ANQGSEA. V was clipped by 5 bases and J by 5 bases, with 15 bases between them. This CDR3 region has 13 residues. The CDR3 loop reads CSVILQGWYGYTF. The CDR3 region has the DNA TGCAGCGTTATTTTACAGGGATGGTATGGCTACACCTTC.

The CDR3 bases are TGCGCCAGCAGCCAAGTAGGGGGAAACGCTAATGAAAAACTGTTTTTT. Its translation: CASSQVGGNANEKLFF. J is TRBJ1-4 and V is TRBV4-1, with a weak D call TRBD1 (6 bases). CDR1 is MGHRA, CDR2 YSYEKL, per germline. The V gene lost 1 base and the J gene lost 3 bases, with 12 bases spanning the gap. The CDR3 has 16 amino acids.

Here the CDR3 reads CASSFDRAGTDTQYF. In nucleotides, the CDR3 is TGTGCCAGCAGCTTCGACAGGGCTGGCACAGATACGCAGTATTTT. The chain combines TRBV11-1 with TRBJ2-3; 7 bases line up with TRBD1. The CDR3 consists of 15 residues. Trimming cost V 3 bases and J 1 base; bases outside gene matches: 4. CDR1 and CDR2 from the germline V gene are SGHAT and FQDESV (reference sequence).

This clone has only one observation. The V and J genes are TRBV3-1 (or the pseudogene TRBV3-2) and TRBJ1-1; D is unclear. The CDR3 has 17 amino acids. V lost 1 base and J 0 bases, leaving 15 bases between the germline ends. Germline CDR1 and CDR2: LGHDT and YNNKEL (reference sequence). CDR3 in DNA: TGTGCCAGCAGCCAAGCGCGCAGCCGAGGCGTGAACACTGAAGCTTTCTTT. Translated: CASSQARSRGVNTEAFF.

The chain couples TRBV24-1 to TRBJ2-3; 9 positions match TRBD1. This CDR3 has 17 amino acids. With 1 base clipped from V and 6 bases from J, the junction kept 10 bases outside the gene matches. CDR1 and CDR2 (germline): KGHDR, SFDVKD. In DNA form, the CDR3 reads TGTGCCACCAGTGATTTCGGGGGACAGGGACCCTCGGATACGCAGTATTTT. Its translation is CATSDFGGQGPSDTQYF.

The V gene is TRBV7-2, the J gene TRBJ2-5; D possibly corresponds to TRBD1 (5 bases). Trimming took off 2 bases at V and 5 bases at J, with 9 bases between the two ends. The CDR3 spans 13 residues. Germline V lookup: CDR1 SGHTA, CDR2 FQGNSA. The CDR3 here is CASSLRQRETQYF. Written as DNA, the CDR3 is TGTGCCAGCAGCTTACGACAGAGGGAGACCCAGTACTTC.

This chain joins TRBV6-2 or TRBV6-3 and TRBJ2-7, with TRBD1 as a possible D gene (5 bases). Trimming left V 6 bases short and J 0 bases short, with 12 bases between. Germline CDR1 MNHEY, CDR2 SVGEGT. The CDR3 has 14 amino acids. CDR3 DNA sequence: TGTGCCAGCAGCAGAGACAGCTACTCCTACGAGCAGTACTTC. Its translation: CASSRDSYSYEQYF.

The chain combines TRBV3-1 (or the pseudogene TRBV3-2) with TRBJ2-3, with 12 bases fitting TRBD2. The trim removed 10 bases at V and 6 bases at J, leaving 5 bases unmatched. The germline CDR1 and CDR2 sequences are LGHDT and YNNKEL (reference sequence). The CDR3 extends over 13 amino acids. Here the CDR3 reads CAIRLAGDDTQYF. Written as DNA, the CDR3 is TGTGCCATCCGACTAGCGGGGGACGATACGCAGTATTTT.

The J gene is TRBJ2-7, the V gene TRBV1; TRBD2 reflects the table's D call only, with no check against the DNA. TRBV1 is flagged as a pseudogene. The CDR3 is 14 residues long. The CDR3 is CTSSPTSGGYEQYF. The CDR3 coding sequence is TGCACCAGCAGCCCGACTAGCGGGGGCTACGAGCAGTACTTC.

The chain employs TRBV7-9 and TRBJ1-2; D remains unclear. Germline-derived CDR1 and CDR2 are SEHNR and FQNEAQ (reference sequence). Trimming shortened V by 6 bases and J by 7 bases, and 18 bases separated the two germline ends. There are 14 residues in the CDR3. CDR3 amino acids: CASRSRAAEGGYTF. The CDR3 nucleotides are TGTGCCAGCAGGTCTCGGGCGGCAGAGGGTGGCTACACCTTC. The variable domain in full, completed from reference TRBV7-9 and TRBJ1-2, reads DTGVSQNPRHKITKRGQNVTFRCDPISEHNRLYWYRQTLGQGPEFLTYFQNEAQLEKSRLLSDRFSAERPKGSFSTLEIQRTEQGDSAMYLCASRSRAAEGGYTFGSGTRLTVV.

This sequence joins TRBV6-2 or TRBV6-3 and TRBJ1-5; a weak D match, TRBD1 (6 bases). The V gene lost 0 bases and the J gene lost 0 bases, with 12 bases spanning the gap. The CDR3 totals 17 residues. Germline V gives CDR1 MNHEY, CDR2 SVGEGT. The DNA for the CDR3 is TGTGCCAGCAGTTACTCTGGACAGACCCTTAGCAATCAGCCCCAGCATTTT. The encoded protein is CASSYSGQTLSNQPQHF.